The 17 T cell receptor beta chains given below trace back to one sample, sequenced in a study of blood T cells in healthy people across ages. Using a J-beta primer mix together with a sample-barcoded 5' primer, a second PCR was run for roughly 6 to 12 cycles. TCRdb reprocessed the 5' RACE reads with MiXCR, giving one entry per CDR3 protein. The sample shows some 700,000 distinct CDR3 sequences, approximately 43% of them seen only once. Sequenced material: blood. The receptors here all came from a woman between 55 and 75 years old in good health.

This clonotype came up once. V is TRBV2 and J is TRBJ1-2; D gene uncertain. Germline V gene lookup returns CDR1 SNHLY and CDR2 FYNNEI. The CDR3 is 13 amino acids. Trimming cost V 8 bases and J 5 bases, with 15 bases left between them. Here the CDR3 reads CASSPVEGYGYTF. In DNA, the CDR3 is TGTGCCAGCTCCCCAGTGGAAGGGTATGGCTACACCTTC. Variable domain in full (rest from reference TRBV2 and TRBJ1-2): EPEVTQTPSHQVTQMGQEVILRCVPISNHLYFYWYRQILGQKVEFLVSFYNNEISEKSEIFDDQFSVERPDGSNFTLKIRSTKLEDSAMYFCASSPVEGYGYTFGSGTRLTVV.

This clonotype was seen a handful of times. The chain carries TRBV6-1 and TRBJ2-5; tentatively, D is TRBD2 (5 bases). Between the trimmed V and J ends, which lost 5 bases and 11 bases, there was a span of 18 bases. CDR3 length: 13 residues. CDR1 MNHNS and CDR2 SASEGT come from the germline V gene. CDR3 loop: CASSTRENNEQYF. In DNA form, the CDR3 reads TGTGCCAGCAGTACCCGGGAAAACAATGAGCAGTACTTC.

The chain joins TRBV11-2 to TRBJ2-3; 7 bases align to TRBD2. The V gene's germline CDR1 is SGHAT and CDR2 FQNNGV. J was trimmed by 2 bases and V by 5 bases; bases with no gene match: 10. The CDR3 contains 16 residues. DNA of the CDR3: TGTGCCAGCAGCGCGCAGGCTAGCGGAGTCACAGATACGCAGTATTTT. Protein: CASSAQASGVTDTQYF.

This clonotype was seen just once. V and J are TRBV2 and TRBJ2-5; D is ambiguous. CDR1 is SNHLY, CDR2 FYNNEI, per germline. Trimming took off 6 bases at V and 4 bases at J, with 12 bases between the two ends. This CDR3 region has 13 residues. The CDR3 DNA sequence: TGTGCCAGCAGCCGAATGACCAGAGAGACCCAGTACTTC. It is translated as CASSRMTRETQYF.

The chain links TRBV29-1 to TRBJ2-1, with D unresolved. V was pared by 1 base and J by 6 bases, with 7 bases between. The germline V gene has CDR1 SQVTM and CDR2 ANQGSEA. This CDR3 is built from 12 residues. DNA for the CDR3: TGCAGCGTTGAAGTATTTAGCAATGAGCAGTTCTTC. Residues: CSVEVFSNEQFF.

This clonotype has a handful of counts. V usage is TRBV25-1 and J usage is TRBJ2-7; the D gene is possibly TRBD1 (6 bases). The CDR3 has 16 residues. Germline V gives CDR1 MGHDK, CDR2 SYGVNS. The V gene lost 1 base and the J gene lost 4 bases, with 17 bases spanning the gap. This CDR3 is CASSEFSSQGFYEQYF. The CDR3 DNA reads TGTGCCAGCAGTGAATTTTCGTCCCAGGGGTTTTACGAGCAGTACTTC.

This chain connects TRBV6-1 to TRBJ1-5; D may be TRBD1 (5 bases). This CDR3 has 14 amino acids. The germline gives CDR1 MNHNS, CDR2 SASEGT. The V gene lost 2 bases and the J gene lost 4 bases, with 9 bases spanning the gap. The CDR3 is CASSELTANQPQHF. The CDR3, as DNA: TGTGCCAGCAGTGAACTGACAGCTAATCAGCCCCAGCATTTT.

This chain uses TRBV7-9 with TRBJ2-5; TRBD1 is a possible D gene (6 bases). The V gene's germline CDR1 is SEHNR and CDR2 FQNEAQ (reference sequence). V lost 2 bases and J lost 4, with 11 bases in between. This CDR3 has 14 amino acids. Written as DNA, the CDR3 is TGTGCCAGCAGCTTAATGGGGGCGCGAGAGACCCAGTACTTC. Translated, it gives CASSLMGARETQYF. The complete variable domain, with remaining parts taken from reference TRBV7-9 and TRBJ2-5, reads DTGVSQNPRHKITKRGQNVTFRCDPISEHNRLYWYRQTLGQGPEFLTYFQNEAQLEKSRLLSDRFSAERPKGSFSTLEIQRTEQGDSAMYLCASSLMGARETQYFGPGTRLLVL.

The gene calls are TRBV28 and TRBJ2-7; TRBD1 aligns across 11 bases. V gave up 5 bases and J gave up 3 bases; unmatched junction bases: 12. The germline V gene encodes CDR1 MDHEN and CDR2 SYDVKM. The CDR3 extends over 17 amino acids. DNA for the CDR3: TGTGCCAGCAGTCTCGGACAGGGGGCAGGCGTAGTCTACGAGCAGTACTTC. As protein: CASSLGQGAGVVYEQYF.

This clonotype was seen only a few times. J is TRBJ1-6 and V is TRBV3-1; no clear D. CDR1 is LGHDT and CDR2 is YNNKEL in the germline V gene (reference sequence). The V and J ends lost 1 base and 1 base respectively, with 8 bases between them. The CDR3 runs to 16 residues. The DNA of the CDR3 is TGTGCCAGCAGCCAAGCCCGGGGTTCCTATAATTCACCCCTCCACTTT. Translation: CASSQARGSYNSPLHF.

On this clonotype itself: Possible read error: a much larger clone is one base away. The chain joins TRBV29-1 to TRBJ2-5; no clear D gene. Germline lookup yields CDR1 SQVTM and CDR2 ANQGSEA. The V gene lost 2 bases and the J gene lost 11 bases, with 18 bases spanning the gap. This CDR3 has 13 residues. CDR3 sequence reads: CSVETASYNEQYF. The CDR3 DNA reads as TGCAGCGTTGAAACAGCTAGTTACAATGAGCAGTACTTC. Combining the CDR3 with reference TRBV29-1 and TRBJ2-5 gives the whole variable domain SAVISQKPSRDICQRGTSLTIQCQVDSQVTMMFWYRQQPGQSLTLIATANQGSEATYESGFVIDKFPISRPNLTFSTLTVSNMSPEDSSIYLCSVETASYNEQYFGPGTRLLVL.

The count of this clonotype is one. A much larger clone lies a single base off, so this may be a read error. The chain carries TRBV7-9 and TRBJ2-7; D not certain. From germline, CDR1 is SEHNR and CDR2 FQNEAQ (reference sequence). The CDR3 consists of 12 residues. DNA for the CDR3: TGTTCCAGCAGTCTCGGTGGATCCGAGCAGTACTTC. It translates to CSSSLGGSEQYF.

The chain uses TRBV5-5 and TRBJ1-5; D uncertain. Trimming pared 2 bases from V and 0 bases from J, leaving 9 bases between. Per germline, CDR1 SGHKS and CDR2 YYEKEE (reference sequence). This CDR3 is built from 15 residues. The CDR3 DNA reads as TGTGCCAGCAGCTTTGGGAGCTATAGCAATCAGCCCCAGCATTTT. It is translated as CASSFGSYSNQPQHF.

In DNA, the CDR3 is TGCAGTGCCGCGACAGGGATTGCCTATGGCTACACCTTC. Translation: CSAATGIAYGYTF. The chain links TRBV20-1 to TRBJ1-2, with 7 bases that match TRBD1. CDR3 length: 13 residues. Germline V CDR1 and CDR2: DFQATT, SNEGSKA (reference sequence). The ends lost 6 bases at V and 4 bases at J; junction bases unmatched: 8.

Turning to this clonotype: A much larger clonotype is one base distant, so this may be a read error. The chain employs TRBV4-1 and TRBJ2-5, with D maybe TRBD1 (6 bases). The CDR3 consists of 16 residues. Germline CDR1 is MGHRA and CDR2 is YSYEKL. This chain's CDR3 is CASNQSTYGQQETQYF. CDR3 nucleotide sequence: TGCGCCAGCAACCAATCAACATACGGACAGCAAGAGACCCAGTACTTC.

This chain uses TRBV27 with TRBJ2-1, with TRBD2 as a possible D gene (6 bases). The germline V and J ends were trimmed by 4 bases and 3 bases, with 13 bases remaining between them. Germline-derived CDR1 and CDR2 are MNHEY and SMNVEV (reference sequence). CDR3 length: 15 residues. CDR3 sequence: CASSSLGGIYNEQFF. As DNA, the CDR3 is TGTGCCAGCAGTTCACTCGGGGGAATCTACAATGAGCAGTTCTTC.

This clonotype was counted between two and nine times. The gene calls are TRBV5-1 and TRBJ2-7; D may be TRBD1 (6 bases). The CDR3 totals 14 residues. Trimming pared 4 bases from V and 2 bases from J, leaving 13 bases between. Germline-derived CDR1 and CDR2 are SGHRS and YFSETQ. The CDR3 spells CASSLTGLAYEQYF. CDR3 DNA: TGCGCCAGCAGCCTTACAGGGCTCGCCTACGAGCAGTACTTC.